Below are 29 T cell receptor beta chains sequenced from a single sample in a study of cytomegalovirus exposure and HLA in healthy donors. A multiplex PCR was run with 60 Vbeta primers and 13 Jbeta primers. Generated by immunoSEQ multiplex PCR, the TCRdb table keeps only in-frame clones and is missing some. The sample yields more than 200,000 clones, more than 75% seen once. Sample: PBMCs. The receptors here all came from a human donor in good health.

The CDR3 reads CATSRGPVGGNPYTF. For the CDR3, the DNA is TGTGCCACCAGCAGAGGGCCGGTGGGGGGTAATCCCTACACCTTC. The chain combines TRBV15 with TRBJ1-2, with a tentative D call TRBD1 (5 bases). Trimming cost V 1 base and J 10 bases, with 19 bases left between them. CDR1 and CDR2 from the germline V gene are LNHNV and YYDKDF (reference sequence). CDR3 length equals 15 residues.

The chain carries TRBV4-2 and TRBJ2-3; unclear D gene. Germline CDR1 LGHNA, CDR2 YNFKEQ. The CDR3 loop spans 16 amino acids. The V end was cut by 1 base, the J end by 4 bases, with 15 bases between. In DNA form, the CDR3 reads TGTGCCAGCAGCCAAGTAGGAGAGGTTCGGCCAGATACGCAGTATTTT. Encoded protein: CASSQVGEVRPDTQYF.

The genes are TRBV5-1 and TRBJ1-6; D unclear. Trimming cost V 0 bases and J 7 bases, with 11 bases left between them. The CDR3 consists of 15 residues. Germline V gene lookup returns CDR1 SGHRS and CDR2 YFSETQ. DNA of the CDR3: TGCGCCAGCAGCTTGGCCGGGGTTCAGAATTCACCCCTCCACTTT. It yields the protein CASSLAGVQNSPLHF.

The chain employs TRBV6-1 and TRBJ1-5; tentative D call: TRBD1 (5 bases). This CDR3 is built from 18 residues. V was trimmed by 3 bases and J by 7 bases, leaving 25 bases between them. Germline CDR1 is MNHNS and CDR2 is SASEGT. The CDR3 DNA follows: TGTGCCAGCAGTGATCAAACCTTTTGGGGGGGAAAAGGACAGCCCCAGCATTTT. Its protein is CASSDQTFWGGKGQPQHF.

The chain employs TRBV5-8 and TRBJ2-7; 10 nucleotides match TRBD1. The CDR3 sequence is 16 residues long. V shed 1 base, J shed 0 bases, and the junction held 4 bases outside the gene matches. Germline-derived CDR1 and CDR2 are SGHTS and YDEGEE. In DNA, the CDR3 is TGTGCCAGCAGCTTGTTACGGACAGGGGGCTCCTACGAGCAGTACTTC. This encodes CASSLLRTGGSYEQYF.

J is TRBJ2-7 and V is TRBV7-9, with 7 bases that match TRBD1. The V and J ends lost 3 bases and 3 bases, in that order; junction bases with no gene match: 5. This CDR3 is built from 14 residues. Germline lookup yields CDR1 SEHNR and CDR2 FQNEAQ (reference sequence). The CDR3 bases are TGTGCCAGCAGCTTCAGGGACAGCGTCTACGAGCAGTACTTC. Protein sequence: CASSFRDSVYEQYF.

V is TRBV5-1 and J is TRBJ1-1; 7 nucleotides line up with TRBD1. V was pared by 4 bases and J by 2 bases, with 20 bases of the junction left unmatched. The CDR3 sequence is 19 residues long. Germline V CDR1 and CDR2: SGHRS, YFSETQ. For the CDR3, the DNA is TGCGCCAGCAGCACGAACCCTTTGACAGGGATGGGGAAAAACACTGAAGCTTTCTTT. Its translation is CASSTNPLTGMGKNTEAFF.

The rearrangement uses TRBV29-1 and TRBJ2-5; TRBD2 might be the D (5 bases). CDR3 length equals 12 residues. Trimming stripped 6 bases from V and 2 bases from J, with 10 bases between. Germline-derived CDR1 and CDR2 are SQVTM and ANQGSEA. In nucleotides, the CDR3 is TGCAGCGTGCGGACTTTTCAAGAGACCCAGTACTTC. Amino acids: CSVRTFQETQYF. Full variable domain (outside the CDR3, taken from reference TRBV29-1 and TRBJ2-5): SAVISQKPSRDICQRGTSLTIQCQVDSQVTMMFWYRQQPGQSLTLIATANQGSEATYESGFVIDKFPISRPNLTFSTLTVSNMSPEDSSIYLCSVRTFQETQYFGPGTRLLVL.

Concerning this clone itself: Other DNA sequences of this sample code for an identical CDR3. This rearrangement joins TRBV5-1 to TRBJ1-2; D is uncertain. Germline V CDR1 and CDR2: SGHRS, YFSETQ. This CDR3 has 15 residues. V lost 0 bases and J lost 0, with 9 bases in between. CDR3 protein: CASSLETGANYGYTF. The CDR3 DNA is TGCGCCAGCAGCTTGGAAACGGGAGCTAACTATGGCTACACCTTC.

The V call is TRBV5-4, the J call TRBJ2-5, with D unclear. The CDR3 totals 12 residues. V shed 5 bases and J shed 8 bases, with 13 bases lying between them. Germline CDR1 SGHNT, CDR2 YYREEE (reference sequence). CDR3 nucleotide sequence: TGTGCCAGCAGAGATTTTAGAGGAACCCAGTACTTC. Translated, it gives CASRDFRGTQYF.

The chain recombines TRBV15 with TRBJ1-4, with D unclear. This CDR3 has 15 amino acids. Germline CDR1 LNHNV, CDR2 YYDKDF (reference sequence). V lost 0 bases and J 9 bases, leaving 14 bases between the germline ends. This CDR3 reads CATSRDVQLPQKLFF. The CDR3 DNA reads TGTGCCACCAGCAGAGATGTACAGCTCCCTCAAAAACTGTTTTTT.

This clone has only a few counts. V is TRBV4-3 and J is TRBJ2-5; TRBD1 agrees at 10 bases. The CDR3 spans 14 residues. Trimming removed 4 bases from V and 3 bases from J; junction bases left unmatched: 2. Germline lookup yields CDR1 LGHNA and CDR2 YSLEER. The CDR3 DNA is TGCGCCAGCAGCCTAGGACAGGGGGAAGAGACCCAGTACTTC. Its translation: CASSLGQGEETQYF.

V and J are TRBV5-3 and TRBJ1-2; 8 bases are shared with TRBD1. TRBV5-3 is known as an ORF, though its function is uncertain. The CDR3 runs to 16 residues. After removal of 3 bases from V and 4 bases from J, the junction contained 11 bases not matched to a gene. The CDR3 loop reads CARSSLPRGLFYGYTF. CDR3 sequence (DNA): TGTGCCAGAAGCTCCCTTCCCAGGGGGCTTTTCTATGGCTACACCTTC.

The V and J genes are TRBV2 and TRBJ2-1, with a possible D match to TRBD2 (6 bases). CDR3 length equals 12 residues. Germline V gene data show CDR1 as SNHLY and CDR2 as FYNNEI. Trimming stripped 6 bases from V and 6 bases from J, with 9 bases between. The CDR3 nucleotides are TGTGCCAGCAGGGCGACTAGCAATGAGCAGTTCTTC. As protein: CASRATSNEQFF.

The V call is TRBV29-1, the J call TRBJ1-4; D remains ambiguous. This CDR3 contains 12 residues. Trimming cost V 0 bases and J 7 bases, with 6 bases left between them. Germline CDR1 reads SQVTM; CDR2 reads ANQGSEA. CDR3 sequence reads: CSVEDLSEKLFF. CDR3 nucleotide sequence: TGCAGCGTTGAAGATCTCAGTGAAAAACTGTTTTTT. Looking up the rest from reference TRBV29-1 and TRBJ1-4 gives the full variable domain: SAVISQKPSRDICQRGTSLTIQCQVDSQVTMMFWYRQQPGQSLTLIATANQGSEATYESGFVIDKFPISRPNLTFSTLTVSNMSPEDSSIYLCSVEDLSEKLFFGSGTQLSVL.

The J gene is TRBJ2-7, the V gene TRBV2; TRBD2 agrees at 8 bases. The CDR3 totals 13 residues. Germline V gives CDR1 SNHLY, CDR2 FYNNEI. V shed 10 bases and J 6 bases; nucleotides not matched to a gene: 11. CDR3 residues: CATRGGRMSEQYF. CDR3 nucleotide sequence: TGTGCCACTCGGGGGGGGCGAATGAGCGAGCAGTACTTC.

This chain joins TRBV21-1 and TRBJ2-7; whether TRBD2, the table's D call, matches the DNA was not checked. TRBV21-1 has pseudogene status. CDR3 length: 16 amino acids. Here the CDR3 DNA reads TGTGCCAGCAGCAATCCACCCCGGACTTCCTCCTACGAGCAGTACTTC. This gives the protein CASSNPPRTSSYEQYF.

The rearrangement joins TRBV25-1 to TRBJ2-1; 10 bases map to TRBD1. Germline V gene lookup returns CDR1 MGHDK and CDR2 SYGVNS. V shed 4 bases, J shed 8 bases, and the junction held 5 bases outside the gene matches. There are 14 residues in the CDR3. DNA for the CDR3: TGTGCCAGCAGTGTAGGACAGGGGGTCCATGAGCAGTTCTTC. It translates to CASSVGQGVHEQFF. Based on the CDR3 plus reference TRBV25-1 and TRBJ2-1, the full variable domain is EADIYQTPRYLVIGTGKKITLECSQTMGHDKMYWYQQDPGMELHLIHYSYGVNSTEKGDLSSESTVSRIRTEHFPLTLESARPSHTSQYLCASSVGQGVHEQFFGPGTRLTVL.

The rearrangement uses TRBV19 and TRBJ1-2, with D possibly TRBD1 on 6 matching bases. V lost 5 bases and J 3 bases, leaving 10 bases between the germline ends. CDR3 length equals 13 residues. Germline V gene sequence: CDR1 LNHDA, CDR2 SQIVND (reference sequence). The DNA of the CDR3 is TGTGCCAGTAGTCGCCAGGGGTACTATGGCTACACCTTC. Protein sequence: CASSRQGYYGYTF.

The J gene is TRBJ2-1, the V gene TRBV19; D call uncertain. The ends were cut back, 2 bases at V and 3 bases at J, with 2 bases in the middle. The CDR3 sequence is 12 residues long. Germline V CDR1 and CDR2: LNHDA, SQIVND (reference sequence). The CDR3 DNA sequence: TGTGCCAGTAGTATACGCTACAATGAGCAGTTCTTC. This sequence encodes CASSIRYNEQFF.

This clone came up once. Here the CDR3 DNA reads TGTGCCAGTAGTAACGCCCCCCGGCTAGCGGGAGCCTACGAGCAGTACTTC. Translating gives CASSNAPRLAGAYEQYF. The rearrangement links TRBV19 to TRBJ2-7; 10 bases are shared with TRBD2. The CDR3 totals 17 residues. Germline values: CDR1 LNHDA, CDR2 SQIVND (reference sequence). J lost 2 bases, V lost 4 bases, and 11 bases had no gene match.

This sequence joins TRBV27 and TRBJ2-7, with 12 bases that match TRBD1. The CDR3 is made up of 14 amino acids. J lost 4 bases, V lost 5 bases, and 3 bases had no gene match. Germline loops: CDR1 MNHEY, CDR2 SMNVEV (reference sequence). The CDR3 sequence: CASSRGQGAYEQYF. CDR3 coding DNA: TGTGCCAGCAGTCGGGGACAGGGGGCTTACGAGCAGTACTTC.

V usage is TRBV5-1 and J usage is TRBJ2-3, with D tentatively TRBD1 (7 bases). The CDR3 is made up of 16 amino acids. The V end lost 3 bases, the J end lost 1 base, and 15 bases lay between the germline ends. Germline loops: CDR1 SGHRS, CDR2 YFSETQ. CDR3 amino acids: CASSSGGLPGTDTQYF. CDR3 nucleotides: TGCGCCAGCAGCTCAGGGGGACTCCCTGGCACAGATACGCAGTATTTT.

The chain couples TRBV5-4 to TRBJ2-5, with D unresolved. The germline V gene encodes CDR1 SGHNT and CDR2 YYREEE (reference sequence). This CDR3 is 15 amino acids long. V was clipped by 1 base and J by 4 bases, with 14 bases between them. The CDR3: CASSLRVDPIETQYF. CDR3 DNA sequence: TGTGCCAGCAGCTTGCGGGTTGATCCGATAGAGACCCAGTACTTC. Full variable domain (missing parts from reference TRBV5-4 and TRBJ2-5): ETGVTQSPTHLIKTRGQQVTLRCSSQSGHNTVSWYQQALGQGPQFIFQYYREEENGRGNFPPRFSGLQFPNYSSELNVNALELDDSALYLCASSLRVDPIETQYFGPGTRLLVL.

This chain uses TRBV6-5 with TRBJ2-7; 10 nucleotides match TRBD2. J lost 3 bases, V lost 4 bases, and 6 bases had no gene match. This CDR3 is 15 amino acids long. From germline, CDR1 is MNHEY and CDR2 SVGAGI. CDR3 nucleotide sequence: TGTGCCAGCAGTTCCGGACTAGCGGTCATCTACGAGCAGTACTTC. Translation gives CASSSGLAVIYEQYF.

The chain carries TRBV19 and TRBJ1-2; 11 bases align to TRBD1. The V segment lost 7 bases and the J segment 2 bases; nucleotides outside the gene matches: 3. The CDR3 runs to 14 residues. The germline V gene encodes CDR1 LNHDA and CDR2 SQIVND (reference sequence). For the CDR3, the DNA is TGTGCCAGTACCCGGGACAGGGGGAACTATGGCTACACCTTC. Its protein is CASTRDRGNYGYTF.

V usage is TRBV7-3 and J usage is TRBJ1-1, with 7 bases identical to TRBD1. Trimming at V came to 4 bases and at J to 0 bases, leaving 2 bases not matched to a gene. CDR1 and CDR2 from the germline V gene are SGHTA and FQGTGA. The CDR3 spans 14 residues. The CDR3 nucleotides are TGTGCCAGCAGCTCGGGACAGCTGAACACTGAAGCTTTCTTT. This sequence encodes CASSSGQLNTEAFF. The full variable domain, completed using reference TRBV7-3 and TRBJ1-1, is GAGVSQTPSNKVTEKGKYVELRCDPISGHTALYWYRQSLGQGPEFLIYFQGTGAADDSGLPNDRFFAVRPEGSVSTLKIQRTERGDSAVYLCASSSGQLNTEAFFGQGTRLTVV.

The CDR3 region is CASSEPGQGIYNEQFF. CDR3 nucleotides: TGCGCCAGCAGTGAGCCGGGACAGGGGATTTACAATGAGCAGTTCTTC. The V and J genes are TRBV10-2 and TRBJ2-1; TRBD1 agrees at 10 bases. V was pared by 2 bases and J by 4 bases, with 5 bases of the junction left unmatched. CDR1 is WSHSY and CDR2 is SAAADI in the germline V gene. The CDR3 loop spans 16 amino acids.

This chain links TRBV2 with TRBJ1-4, with D hard to call. Trimming removed 7 bases from V and 6 bases from J, with 15 bases in between. This CDR3 comprises 14 residues. Germline V gene sequence: CDR1 SNHLY, CDR2 FYNNEI. In nucleotides, the CDR3 is TGTGCCAGCAAGATCGGGGTGTTAGATGAAAAACTGTTTTTT. Protein: CASKIGVLDEKLFF.